One and the same sample provided the 19 T cell receptor beta chains below, sequenced in a study of cytomegalovirus exposure and HLA in healthy donors. This table comes from immunoSEQ multiplex PCR, and its TCRdb copy is limited to in-frame clones, with some not included. The sample consists of more than 150,000 clones, approximately 83% of them appearing once. The source material was PBMCs. Receptors were obtained from a woman aged 18-30 years in good health and CMV-seropositive.

The CDR3 DNA is TGTGCCAGCAGCTTACGGGAGTCCTACGAGCAGTACTTC. This gives the protein CASSLRESYEQYF. The chain uses TRBV7-8 and TRBJ2-7, with a weak D call TRBD2 (6 bases). The CDR3 is 13 amino acids. Trimming pared 2 bases from V and 1 base from J, leaving 6 bases between. CDR1 is SGHVS, CDR2 FQNEAQ, per germline.

The chain carries TRBV19 and TRBJ1-4; D not resolved. Germline V CDR1 and CDR2: LNHDA, SQIVND (reference sequence). The CDR3 extends over 14 amino acids. V shed 5 bases and J shed 8 bases, with 15 bases lying between them. The CDR3: CASSVLGRGEKLFF. CDR3 bases: TGTGCCAGTAGTGTCTTAGGGAGAGGAGAAAAACTGTTTTTT.

This clone was detected once. The gene calls are TRBV4-1 and TRBJ1-1; D remains ambiguous. V was shortened by 0 bases and J by 5 bases, with 7 bases between the two germline ends. CDR1 and CDR2 from the germline V gene are MGHRA and YSYEKL. The CDR3 is 13 residues long. CDR3 sequence reads: CASSQEAFTEAFF. The CDR3 bases are TGCGCCAGCAGCCAAGAAGCGTTTACTGAAGCTTTCTTT.

This chain links TRBV4-2 with TRBJ1-4; a weak D match, TRBD1 (6 bases). The CDR3 is made up of 14 amino acids. V was shortened by 5 bases and J by 4 bases, with 11 bases between the two germline ends. CDR1 and CDR2 (germline): LGHNA, YNFKEQ. In nucleotides, the CDR3 is TGTGCCAGCAGCTTCACAGGGTATAATGAAAAACTGTTTTTT. This codes for CASSFTGYNEKLFF.

This clone was seen a few times. The rearrangement uses TRBV18 and TRBJ2-7; possibly TRBD1 for D (6 bases). The CDR3 sequence is 13 residues long. V lost 2 bases, J lost 4 bases, and 9 bases lay in between. CDR1 and CDR2 (germline): KGHSH, LQKENI. The CDR3 region has the DNA TGTGCCAGCTCACCAAATCAGGGGTACGAGCAGTACTTC. It is translated as CASSPNQGYEQYF.

The chain carries TRBV28 and TRBJ1-1, with 9 bases that match TRBD1. With 4 bases clipped from V and 5 bases from J, the junction kept 14 bases outside the gene matches. Germline CDR1 reads MDHEN; CDR2 reads SYDVKM. The CDR3 length is 17 residues. The CDR3 nucleotides are TGTGCCAGCAGTTCGCGGTTTCACAGGGGGCCTGGGACTGAAGCTTTCTTT. It is translated as CASSSRFHRGPGTEAFF.

The chain couples TRBV27 to TRBJ2-1, with TRBD2 identical over 7 bases. The junction had 4 bases not matched to a gene; V was cut back by 2 bases and J by 0 bases. CDR1 is MNHEY and CDR2 is SMNVEV in the germline V gene (reference sequence). CDR3 size: 16 residues. Here the CDR3 DNA reads TGTGCCAGCAGTTTAAACGGGGGGACCTCCTACAATGAGCAGTTCTTC. Translation gives CASSLNGGTSYNEQFF.

V usage is TRBV27 and J usage is TRBJ2-2; no reliable D call. V lost 5 bases and J 6 bases, leaving 13 bases between the germline ends. From germline, CDR1 is MNHEY and CDR2 SMNVEV (reference sequence). The CDR3 covers 14 residues. CDR3 in amino acids: CASSMTFGSGELFF. Here the CDR3 DNA reads TGTGCCAGCAGTATGACATTTGGTTCCGGGGAGCTGTTTTTT.

The CDR3 bases are TGTGCCAGCAGCCAAGAGGGGGGACTGAACACTGAAGCTTTCTTT. Amino acids: CASSQEGGLNTEAFF. The chain carries TRBV14 and TRBJ1-1; weak D call: TRBD1 (5 bases). In germline, CDR1 is SGHDN, CDR2 FVKESK. This CDR3 spans 15 amino acids. The ends were cut back, 0 bases at V and 0 bases at J, with 8 bases in the middle.

The genes are TRBV18 and TRBJ2-5; 10 positions agree with TRBD1. Germline V gives CDR1 KGHSH, CDR2 LQKENI. The CDR3 totals 15 residues. J gave up 3 bases and V 1 base, and 2 bases lay outside the gene matches. CDR3 amino acids: CASSPRQGAKETQYF. In DNA form, the CDR3 reads TGTGCCAGCTCACCACGACAGGGGGCCAAAGAGACCCAGTACTTC.

The V gene is TRBV27, the J gene TRBJ2-7; D ambiguous. V was shortened by 4 bases and J by 7 bases, with 11 bases between the two germline ends. Germline loops: CDR1 MNHEY, CDR2 SMNVEV (reference sequence). This CDR3 is built from 12 residues. As DNA, the CDR3 is TGTGCCAGCAGTTCGACTTCTAGGGAGCAGTACTTC. It encodes CASSSTSREQYF.

The sample holds one count of this clone. The gene calls are TRBV19 and TRBJ2-1, with no clear D. V was trimmed by 5 bases and J by 9 bases, leaving 14 bases between them. Germline V lookup: CDR1 LNHDA, CDR2 SQIVND (reference sequence). CDR3 size: 13 residues. CDR3 coding DNA: TGTGCCAGTAGTTTCACATTGCAAAGTGAGCAGTTCTTC. Translation: CASSFTLQSEQFF.

This clone was counted a single time. The chain carries TRBV19 and TRBJ1-1; D might be TRBD1 (5 bases). CDR3 length equals 15 residues. Trimming cost V 1 base and J 3 bases, with 12 bases left between them. The germline gives CDR1 LNHDA, CDR2 SQIVND (reference sequence). DNA of the CDR3: TGTGCCAGTAGTATAGCTGGGGGGTCCCACACTGAAGCTTTCTTT. Residues: CASSIAGGSHTEAFF.

The V and J genes are TRBV29-1 and TRBJ2-7; TRBD1 might be the D (5 bases). Trimming pared 5 bases from V and 6 bases from J, leaving 8 bases between. The CDR3 has 10 residues. The germline gives CDR1 SQVTM, CDR2 ANQGSEA. The CDR3 loop reads CSVLTAEQYF. The CDR3 bases are TGCAGCGTTCTGACAGCCGAGCAGTACTTC.

This chain joins TRBV7-2 and TRBJ2-3; possibly TRBD2 for D (6 bases). This CDR3 region has 12 residues. V gave up 8 bases and J gave up 6 bases, with 12 bases separating them. CDR1 SGHTA and CDR2 FQGNSA come from the germline V gene. This chain's CDR3 is CASAPSADTQYF. The CDR3 coding sequence is TGTGCCAGCGCACCTAGCGCGGATACGCAGTATTTT.

The chain couples TRBV7-3 to TRBJ1-1; TRBD1 is a possible D gene (6 bases). The CDR3 contains 12 residues. CDR1 is SGHTA and CDR2 is FQGTGA in the germline V gene. V lost 5 bases and J lost 11, with 15 bases in between. The CDR3 DNA sequence: TGTGCCAGCAGCACGACCGGGACACCCGCTTTCTTT. As protein: CASSTTGTPAFF.

V usage is TRBV27 and J usage is TRBJ2-2; 7 bases fit TRBD2. V lost 5 bases to trimming and J lost 3 bases; unmatched junction nucleotides: 12. Germline CDR1 is MNHEY and CDR2 is SMNVEV (reference sequence). The CDR3 totals 17 residues. As DNA, the CDR3 is TGTGCCAGCAGTCCTAGGAAAGCGGGACTCCACACCGGGGAGCTGTTTTTT. Protein product: CASSPRKAGLHTGELFF.

This clone was observed once. J is TRBJ2-7 and V is TRBV7-2; a weak D match, TRBD2 (6 bases). Deletions cut 1 base from V and 0 bases from J, with 13 bases between. There are 16 residues in the CDR3. Looked up from germline, CDR1 is SGHTA and CDR2 is FQGNSA. In DNA, the CDR3 is TGTGCCAGCAGCTTAGTTGGCGGGGTGGACTCCTACGAGCAGTACTTC. This encodes CASSLVGGVDSYEQYF.

This clone was seen at least ten times. This chain uses TRBV7-2 with TRBJ2-6; 11 bases map to TRBD2. CDR3 length equals 17 residues. The germline V gene has CDR1 SGHTA and CDR2 FQGNSA. The J segment lost 3 bases and the V segment lost 5 bases, leaving 6 bases of the junction unmatched. The CDR3 region is CASSPRSGGVGANVLTF. CDR3 coding DNA: TGTGCCAGCAGCCCCCGTAGCGGGGGGGTTGGGGCCAACGTCCTGACTTTC.